This TCR beta chain originates from a study of blood T cell repertoires in COVID-19. The overall study: COVID-19 samples from acute and convalescent phases originated in the United States, Italy and Spain.

Repertoires were generated with immunoSEQ multiplex PCR, while TCRdb's copy carries only in-frame clones and drops some. The data show under 200,000 clones, about 85% seen once. The CDR3 length is 13 residues. Trimming left V 5 bases short and J 2 bases short, with 9 bases between. The clonotype originates from a man aged 70-80 years with active or convalescent COVID-19. The rearrangement joins TRBV12-3 or TRBV12-4 to TRBJ1-2; D remains ambiguous. The sequenced sample was peripheral blood. CDR3 amino acids: CASSMSENYGYTF. The CDR3 DNA follows: TGTGCCAGCAGTATGTCAGAAAACTATGGCTACACCTTC.